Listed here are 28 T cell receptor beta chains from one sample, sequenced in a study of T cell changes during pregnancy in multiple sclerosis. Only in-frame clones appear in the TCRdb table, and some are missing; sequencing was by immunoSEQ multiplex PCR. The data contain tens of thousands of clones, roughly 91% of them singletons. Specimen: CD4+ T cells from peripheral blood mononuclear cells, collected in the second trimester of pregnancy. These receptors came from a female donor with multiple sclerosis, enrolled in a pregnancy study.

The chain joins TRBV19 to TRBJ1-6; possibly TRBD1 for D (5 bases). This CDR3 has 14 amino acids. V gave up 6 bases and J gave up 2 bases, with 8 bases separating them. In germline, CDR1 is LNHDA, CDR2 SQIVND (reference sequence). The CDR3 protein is CASREGPYNSPLHF. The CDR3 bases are TGTGCCAGTAGGGAGGGGCCCTATAATTCACCCCTCCACTTT.

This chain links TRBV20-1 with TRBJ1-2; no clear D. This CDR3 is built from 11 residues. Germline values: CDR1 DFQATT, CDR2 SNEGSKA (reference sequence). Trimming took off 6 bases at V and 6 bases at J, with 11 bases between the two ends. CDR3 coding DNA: TGCAGTGCCCCCCGAGGGAATGGCTACACCTTC. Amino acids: CSAPRGNGYTF.

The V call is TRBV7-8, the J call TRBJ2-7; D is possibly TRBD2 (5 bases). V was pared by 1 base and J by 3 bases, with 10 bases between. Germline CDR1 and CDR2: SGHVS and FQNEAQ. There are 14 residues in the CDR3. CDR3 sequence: CASSLVLANYEQYF. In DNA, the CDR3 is TGTGCCAGCAGCTTAGTCCTAGCCAACTACGAGCAGTACTTC.

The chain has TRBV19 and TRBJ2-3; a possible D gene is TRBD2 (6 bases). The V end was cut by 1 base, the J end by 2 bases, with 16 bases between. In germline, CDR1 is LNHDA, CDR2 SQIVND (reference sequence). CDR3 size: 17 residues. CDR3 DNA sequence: TGTGCCAGTAGTATAGGTCGGACTACCAAAACCACAGATACGCAGTATTTT. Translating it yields CASSIGRTTKTTDTQYF.

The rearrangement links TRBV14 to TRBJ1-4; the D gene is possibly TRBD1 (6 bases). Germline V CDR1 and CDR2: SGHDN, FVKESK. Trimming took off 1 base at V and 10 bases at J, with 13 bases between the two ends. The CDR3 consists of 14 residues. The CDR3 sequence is CASSQGLPRGKLFF. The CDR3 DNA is TGTGCCAGCAGCCAAGGACTCCCCAGGGGAAAACTGTTTTTT.

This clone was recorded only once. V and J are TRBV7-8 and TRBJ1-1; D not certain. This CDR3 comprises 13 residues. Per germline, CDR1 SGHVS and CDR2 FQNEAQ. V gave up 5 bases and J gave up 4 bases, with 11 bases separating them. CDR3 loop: CASSVIGGTEAFF. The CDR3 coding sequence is TGTGCCAGCAGCGTCATTGGCGGCACTGAAGCTTTCTTT.

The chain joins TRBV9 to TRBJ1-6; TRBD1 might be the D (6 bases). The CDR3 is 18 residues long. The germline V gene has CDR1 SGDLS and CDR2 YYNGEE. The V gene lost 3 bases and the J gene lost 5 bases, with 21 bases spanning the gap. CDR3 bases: TGTGCCAGCAGCGCCAAACTGTCAGGGGATGTCCATAATTCACCCCTCCACTTT. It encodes CASSAKLSGDVHNSPLHF. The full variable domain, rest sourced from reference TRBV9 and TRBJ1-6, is DSGVTQTPKHLITATGQRVTLRCSPRSGDLSVYWYQQSLDQGLQFLIQYYNGEERAKGNILERFSAQQFPDLHSELNLSSLELGDSALYFCASSAKLSGDVHNSPLHFGNGTRLTVT.

CDR3 sequence (DNA): TGTGCCAGCAGTGGCAGGGACAATCAGCCCCAGCATTTT. This encodes CASSGRDNQPQHF. This rearrangement joins TRBV6-1 to TRBJ1-5; maybe TRBD1 (5 bases). The V gene's germline CDR1 is MNHNS and CDR2 SASEGT. CDR3 length equals 13 residues. Between the trimmed V and J ends, which lost 4 bases and 3 bases, there was a span of 7 bases.

CDR3 sequence reads: CASSQDFEGTQYF. CDR3 DNA sequence: TGTGCCAGCAGCCAAGATTTCGAGGGTACGCAGTATTTT. This chain links TRBV14 with TRBJ2-3; TRBD2 might be the D (5 bases). Germline-derived CDR1 and CDR2 are SGHDN and FVKESK. V shed 0 bases and J shed 8 bases, with 9 bases lying between them. There are 13 residues in the CDR3.

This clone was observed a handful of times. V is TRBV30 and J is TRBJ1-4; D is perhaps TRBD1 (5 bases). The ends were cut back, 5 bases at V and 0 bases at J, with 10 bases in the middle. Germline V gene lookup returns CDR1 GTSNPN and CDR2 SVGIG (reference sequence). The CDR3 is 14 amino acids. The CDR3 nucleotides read TGTGCCTGGGGAGACAGTGCAACTAATGAAAAACTGTTTTTT. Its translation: CAWGDSATNEKLFF. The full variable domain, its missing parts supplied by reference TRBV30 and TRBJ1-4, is SQTIHQWPATLVQPVGSPLSLECTVEGTSNPNLYWYRQAAGRGLQLLFYSVGIGQISSEVPQNLSASRPQDRQFILSSKKLLLSDSGFYLCAWGDSATNEKLFFGSGTQLSVL.

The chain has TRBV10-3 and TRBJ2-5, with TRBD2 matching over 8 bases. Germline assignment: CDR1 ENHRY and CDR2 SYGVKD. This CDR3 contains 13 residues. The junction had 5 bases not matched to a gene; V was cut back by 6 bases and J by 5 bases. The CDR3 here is CAISARGAETQYF. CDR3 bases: TGTGCCATCAGCGCGCGGGGGGCGGAGACCCAGTACTTC.

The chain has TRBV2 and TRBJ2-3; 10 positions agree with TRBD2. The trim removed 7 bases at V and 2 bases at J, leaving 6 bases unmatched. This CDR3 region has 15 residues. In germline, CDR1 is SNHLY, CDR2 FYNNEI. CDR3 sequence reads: CASMVSGGPTDTQYF. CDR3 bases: TGTGCCAGCATGGTTAGCGGGGGGCCCACAGATACGCAGTATTTT.

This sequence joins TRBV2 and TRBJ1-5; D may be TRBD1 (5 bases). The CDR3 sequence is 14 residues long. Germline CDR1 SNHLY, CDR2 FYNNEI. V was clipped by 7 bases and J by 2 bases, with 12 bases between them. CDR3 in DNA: TGTGCCAGCACGGAAGGGGCCCGCAATCAGCCCCAGCATTTT. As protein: CASTEGARNQPQHF.

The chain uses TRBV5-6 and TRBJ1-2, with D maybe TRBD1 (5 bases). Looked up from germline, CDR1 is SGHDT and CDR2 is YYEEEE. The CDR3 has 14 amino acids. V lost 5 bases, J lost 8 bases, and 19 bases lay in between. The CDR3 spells CASRYGGSDMGYTF. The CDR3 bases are TGTGCCAGCAGGTACGGGGGGAGTGATATGGGCTACACCTTC.

CDR3 protein: CASSSYRFAGGSYNEQFF. The CDR3 nucleotides are TGTGCCAGCAGCTCCTACCGGTTCGCGGGGGGTTCCTACAATGAGCAGTTCTTC. V and J are TRBV7-8 and TRBJ2-1; 8 nucleotides agree with TRBD2. The V gene's germline CDR1 is SGHVS and CDR2 FQNEAQ. CDR3 length: 18 residues. The ends lost 4 bases at V and 1 base at J; junction bases unmatched: 12.

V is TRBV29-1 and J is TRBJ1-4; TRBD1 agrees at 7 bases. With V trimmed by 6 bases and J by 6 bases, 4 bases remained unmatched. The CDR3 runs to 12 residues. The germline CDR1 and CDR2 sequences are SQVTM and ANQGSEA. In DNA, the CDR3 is TGCAGCGTGAAGGGGGCAGATGAAAAACTGTTTTTT. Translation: CSVKGADEKLFF.

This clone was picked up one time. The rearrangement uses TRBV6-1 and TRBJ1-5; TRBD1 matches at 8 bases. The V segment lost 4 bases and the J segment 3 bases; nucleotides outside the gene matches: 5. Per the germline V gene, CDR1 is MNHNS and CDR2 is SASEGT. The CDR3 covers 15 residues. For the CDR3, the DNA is TGTGCCAGCAGTGTACAGACAGGGGCCAATCAGCCCCAGCATTTT. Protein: CASSVQTGANQPQHF.

This CDR3 is CASSYGTIYEQYF. For the CDR3, the DNA is TGTGCCAGCAGTTACGGGACAATCTACGAGCAGTACTTC. The V call is TRBV6-6, the J call TRBJ2-7; tentative D call: TRBD1 (6 bases). The CDR3 runs to 13 residues. Germline loops: CDR1 MNHNY, CDR2 SVGAGI (reference sequence). The V and J ends lost 2 bases and 3 bases respectively, with 8 bases between them.

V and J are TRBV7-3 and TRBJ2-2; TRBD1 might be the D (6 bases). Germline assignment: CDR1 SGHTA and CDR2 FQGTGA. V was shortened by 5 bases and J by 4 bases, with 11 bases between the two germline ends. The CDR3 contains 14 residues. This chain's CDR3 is CASSRLRGTGELFF. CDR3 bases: TGTGCCAGCAGCCGCCTCAGGGGCACCGGGGAGCTGTTTTTT.

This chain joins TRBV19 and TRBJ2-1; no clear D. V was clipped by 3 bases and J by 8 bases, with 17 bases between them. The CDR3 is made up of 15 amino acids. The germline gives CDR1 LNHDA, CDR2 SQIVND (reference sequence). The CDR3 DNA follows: TGTGCCAGTAGTATGGGCCCAGGCAGGATCTATGAGCAGTTCTTC. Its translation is CASSMGPGRIYEQFF.

The CDR3 spells CASSRDRGGTGELFF. As DNA, the CDR3 is TGTGCCAGCAGCCGGGACCGGGGAGGGACCGGGGAGCTGTTTTTT. The rearrangement links TRBV7-3 to TRBJ2-2; 7 positions agree with TRBD2. Germline V lookup: CDR1 SGHTA, CDR2 FQGTGA. The CDR3 is made up of 15 amino acids. V shed 5 bases and J 5 bases; nucleotides not matched to a gene: 8. Filled out from reference TRBV7-3 and TRBJ2-2, the complete variable domain reads GAGVSQTPSNKVTEKGKYVELRCDPISGHTALYWYRQSLGQGPEFLIYFQGTGAADDSGLPNDRFFAVRPEGSVSTLKIQRTERGDSAVYLCASSRDRGGTGELFFGEGSRLTVL.

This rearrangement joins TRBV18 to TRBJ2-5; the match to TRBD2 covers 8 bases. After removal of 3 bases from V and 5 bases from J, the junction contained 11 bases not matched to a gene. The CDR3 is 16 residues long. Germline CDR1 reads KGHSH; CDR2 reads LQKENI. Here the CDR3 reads CASSPSPGLGAETQYF. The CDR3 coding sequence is TGTGCCAGCTCACCTTCTCCGGGACTAGGAGCGGAGACCCAGTACTTC. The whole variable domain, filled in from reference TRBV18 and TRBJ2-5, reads NAGVMQNPRHLVRRRGQEARLRCSPMKGHSHVYWYRQLPEEGLKFMVYLQKENIIDESGMPKERFSAEFPKEGPSILRIQQVVRGDSAAYFCASSPSPGLGAETQYFGPGTRLLVL.

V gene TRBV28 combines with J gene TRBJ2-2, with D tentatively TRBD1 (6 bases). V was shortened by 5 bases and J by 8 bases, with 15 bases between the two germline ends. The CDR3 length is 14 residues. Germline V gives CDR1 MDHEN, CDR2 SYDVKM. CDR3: CASSITGLRGELFF. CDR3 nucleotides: TGTGCCAGCAGTATAACAGGGTTGAGGGGGGAGCTGTTTTTT.

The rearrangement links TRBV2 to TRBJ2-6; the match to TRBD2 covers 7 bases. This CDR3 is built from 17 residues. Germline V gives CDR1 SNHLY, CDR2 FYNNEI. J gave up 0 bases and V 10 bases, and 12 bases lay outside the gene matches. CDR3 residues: CATAAGERASGANVLTF. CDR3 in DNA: TGTGCCACCGCTGCGGGGGAGAGGGCCTCTGGGGCCAACGTCCTGACTTTC.

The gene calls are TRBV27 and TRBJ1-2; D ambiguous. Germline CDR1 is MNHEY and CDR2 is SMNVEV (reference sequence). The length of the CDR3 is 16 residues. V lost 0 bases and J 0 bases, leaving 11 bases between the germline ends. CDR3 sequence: CASSLSQKPSNYGYTF. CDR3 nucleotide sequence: TGTGCCAGCAGTTTATCGCAGAAACCCTCTAACTATGGCTACACCTTC.

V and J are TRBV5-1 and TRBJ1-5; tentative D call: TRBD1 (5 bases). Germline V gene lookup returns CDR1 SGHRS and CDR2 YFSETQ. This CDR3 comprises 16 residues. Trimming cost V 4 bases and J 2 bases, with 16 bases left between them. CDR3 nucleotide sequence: TGCGCCAGCAGCCCGGGGGGTTTATGGGGCAATCAGCCCCAGCATTTT. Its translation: CASSPGGLWGNQPQHF.

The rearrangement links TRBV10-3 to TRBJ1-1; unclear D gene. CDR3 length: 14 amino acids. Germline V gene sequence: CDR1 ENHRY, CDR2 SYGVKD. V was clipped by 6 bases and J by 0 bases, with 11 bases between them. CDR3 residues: CAISRVSMNTEAFF. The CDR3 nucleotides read TGTGCCATCAGCCGGGTAAGCATGAACACTGAAGCTTTCTTT.

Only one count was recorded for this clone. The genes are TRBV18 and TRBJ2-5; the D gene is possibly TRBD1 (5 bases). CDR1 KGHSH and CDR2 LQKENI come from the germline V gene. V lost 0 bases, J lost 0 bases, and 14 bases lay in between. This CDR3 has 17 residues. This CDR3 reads CASSPPLGALNQETQYF. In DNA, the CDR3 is TGTGCCAGCTCACCACCCCTTGGGGCCCTAAACCAAGAGACCCAGTACTTC.